This T cell receptor (beta chain) was profiled in a study of T cells in Graves' hyperthyroidism and ophthalmopathy (dated by TCRdb to between 2018 and 2020). Describing the broader study: Peripheral blood samples were taken at the time of initial diagnosis, prior to any treatment. Prospective prediction of ophthalmopathy was tested in an independent validation cohort consisting of roughly 20 hyperthyroidism patients and over 15 patients who later progressed to ophthalmopathy. In addition, the study compared T-cell repertoires in thyroid tissue and in blood from about 6 Graves' hyperthyroidism patients. Once sampling was done, hyperthyroidism patients were given methimazole at a starting dose of 30 mg daily, whereas ophthalmopathy patients were given high-dose intravenous methylprednisolone. TCR V-J signatures able to tell the groups apart were searched for in a discovery cohort of 100 patients, of whom over 40 had Graves' ophthalmopathy and 57 had stable Graves' hyperthyroidism. The approximately 98 discovery patients were randomly divided into training and test sets at a 7:3 ratio. According to the paper, TCR Vbeta CDR3 sequencing was carried out on about 140 peripheral blood samples, which came from 40 to 45 ophthalmopathy, 70 to 80 hyperthyroidism and roughly 17 progressor patients. Study-level results and caveats: Sample size was not statistically predetermined, and investigators were not blinded to group allocation. A model built on a 13 V-J signature distinguished ophthalmopathy from stable hyperthyroidism, reaching around 87% sensitivity and approximately 81% specificity in cross-validation and 80%/75% in testing. Most expanded thyroid clonotypes (frequency above 0.001) were also detected in blood, suggesting blood repertoires may reflect thyroid immune responses. In validation, the model predicted progression to ophthalmopathy a median of about 6 months before onset, with about 67% sensitivity and 72.22% specificity.

There are 13 amino acids in the CDR3, from cysteine to phenylalanine inclusive. The kept DNA is CDR3 alone, 39 bases in frame from the first base. The germline V gene (reference sequence) yields DFQATT for CDR1 and SNEGSKA for CDR2. Stable Graves' hyperthyroidism was defined as the absence of progression to ophthalmopathy over 18 months of follow-up. Hyperthyroidism patients were newly diagnosed, with disease duration under 2 months, and aged 18 to 65 years. Any patient with an uncontrolled infection, another autoimmune disease, pregnancy or lactation was excluded. Diagnoses were established on the basis of clinical symptoms, serum thyroxine and TRAb, thyroid ultrasound, and orbital computed tomography. PBMCs were isolated from more than 8 ml of fresh peripheral blood by Ficoll-Paque density gradient centrifugation. Trizol reagent was used to extract total RNA, and RNA quality was then checked on an Agilent 2100 Bioanalyzer.

The TCR beta CDR3 regions were amplified from RNA transcripts. The first round of RT-PCR for the TCR CDR3 was performed with the HTBI primer set and the Qiagen OneStep RT-PCR kit. Libraries were constructed in a second round of multiplex PCR, after which size selection and purification were carried out. Paired-end sequencing of the libraries was performed with 100 bp reads on an Illumina HiSeq2000. Per the authors' processing: SOAPnuke was used to process the raw data, with reads discarded if the reads contained adapters or uncalled bases, had a mean Phred below 15, or lacked an exact constant-primer or identifier match. COPE v1.2.5 was used to merge high-quality paired reads, and clonotypes were defined as unique nucleotide sequences. MiTCR v1.1 was used to align clonotypes to the IMGT TRBV, TRBD and TRBJ reference segments. Only V-J combinations with frequency above 0.0001, covering 99.2% of repertoires, were analysed. A TCS score was defined as the ratio of F50 (clonal expansion) to E x V (chaos), with BLOSUM62-based TCRdist applied between CDR3 peptides within each V-J. Welch's t-statistics and random forest reduced several hundred V-J features to about 12, which were used in a naive Bayes classifier (R e1071). The raw public reads went through TCRdb reprocessing: fastp at Q25, MiXCR clone calling, in-frame beta chains kept. Duplicate CDR3 protein sequences are folded into a single record with the most common DNA and genes. The V and J calls were not made by the authors but by TCRdb's processing. The sample yields roughly 510,000 distinct CDR3 sequences; more than 20% were counted once. The ten largest clones add up to approximately 25% of the sample.

In its sample, this clonotype was seen a few times. The antigen it binds to is not known. It may be a read error: a sequence one base away is much more abundant. Sequenced input: blood. The TCR originated in a man between 18 and 29 years old with Graves' hyperthyroidism. This chain joins TRBV20-1 to TRBJ1-2, with TRBD1 identical over 7 junction bases. The CDR3 region: CSSRDSENYGYTF. The DNA sequence is given as TGCAGTTCTAGGGACAGCGAGAACTATGGCTACACCTTC.